This entry lists 21 T cell receptor beta chains sequenced from one sample in a study of CD4 T cells in relation to SARS-CoV-2 and coronaviruses (dated by TCRdb to the early 2020s). The library was generated by the immunoSEQ multiplex PCR assay. The immuneACCESS repertoire file appears here via TCRdb, limited to in-frame rearrangements. These files lack a portion of the clones; in checked studies, under half of the deficit traces to unresolved V genes, and the cause of the others is not known. This sample has some 40,000 clones in its table, and 80% to 90% of those were observed once. Jointly, the top ten make up roughly 3% of the sample. The sequenced sample was memory CD4+ T cells from PBMCs. The sample's cell subset or site label, in plain terms: memory (non-naive) CD4+ T cells. The receptor set was obtained from an adult with COVID-19.

The V and J genes are TRBV20-1 and TRBJ2-3; unclear D gene. This CDR3 is built from 15 residues. Germline V gene data show CDR1 as DFQATT and CDR2 as SNEGSKA (reference sequence). Trimming stripped 3 bases from V and 4 bases from J, with 17 bases between. CDR3: CSASQIISSADTQYF. The CDR3 DNA reads as TGCAGTGCTAGTCAGATAATTTCATCGGCAGATACGCAGTATTTT.

The gene calls are TRBV28 and TRBJ2-5; TRBD1 matches 7 bases. The germline V gene has CDR1 MDHEN and CDR2 SYDVKM. V gave up 5 bases and J gave up 7 bases; unmatched junction bases: 16. The CDR3 has 16 residues. The CDR3 DNA reads as TGTGCCAGCAGTCCTTACAGACAGGGAGCGATCGGGACCCAGTACTTC. It yields the protein CASSPYRQGAIGTQYF.

This rearrangement joins TRBV5-1 to TRBJ2-5; the D gene could be TRBD1 or TRBD2 (5 bases each). Germline V gives CDR1 SGHRS, CDR2 YFSETQ. V was shortened by 4 bases and J by 1 base, with 11 bases between the two germline ends. The CDR3 spans 14 residues. CDR3 protein: CASSLNGAQETQYF. The DNA for the CDR3 is TGCGCCAGCAGCCTAAACGGGGCCCAAGAGACCCAGTACTTC.

The chain couples TRBV28 to TRBJ2-1, with TRBD2 identical over 7 bases. Trimming removed 5 bases from V and 0 bases from J; junction bases left unmatched: 4. CDR1 and CDR2 from the germline V gene are MDHEN and SYDVKM. The CDR3 sequence is 15 residues long. The CDR3 DNA is TGTGCCAGCAGTCCGCGGGGGAGCTCCTACAATGAGCAGTTCTTC. This sequence encodes CASSPRGSSYNEQFF.

This clone was observed a single time. This chain uses TRBV5-5 with TRBJ2-5; D assignment may be TRBD1 or TRBD2 (5 bases each). This CDR3 is built from 17 residues. Germline loops: CDR1 SGHKS, CDR2 YYEKEE (reference sequence). V shed 4 bases and J shed 2 bases, with 21 bases lying between them. The CDR3 DNA follows: TGTGCCAGCAGCCTAATTCCGGGGCTCGGGTTGCAAGAGACCCAGTACTTC. This codes for CASSLIPGLGLQETQYF.

V usage is TRBV20-1 and J usage is TRBJ2-7; no definite D call. The germline V gene has CDR1 DFQATT and CDR2 SNEGSKA (reference sequence). The CDR3 is made up of 11 amino acids. With 6 bases removed from V and 2 bases from J, the gap between germline ends came to 8 bases. CDR3 nucleotide sequence: TGCAGTGCCGAGTCGACCTACGAGCAGTACTTC. Protein product: CSAESTYEQYF.

This rearrangement joins TRBV7-2 to TRBJ1-5; 8 nucleotides match TRBD1. CDR1 is SGHTA and CDR2 is FQGNSA in the germline V gene. The ends lost 1 base at V and 4 bases at J; junction bases unmatched: 6. The CDR3 is 16 amino acids. CDR3 protein: CASSLGGDRGNQPQHF. The CDR3 nucleotides read TGTGCCAGCAGCTTAGGGGGTGACAGGGGAAATCAGCCCCAGCATTTT. The variable domain in full, with the rest retrieved from reference TRBV7-2 and TRBJ1-5, is GAGVSQSPSNKVTEKGKDVELRCDPISGHTALYWYRQSLGQGLEFLIYFQGNSAPDKSGLPSDRFSAERTGGSVSTLTIQRTQQEDSAVYLCASSLGGDRGNQPQHFGDGTRLSIL.

The chain is built from TRBV11-2 and TRBJ2-1; tentative D call: TRBD1 (6 bases). Trimming pared 1 base from V and 8 bases from J, leaving 9 bases between. This CDR3 has 13 amino acids. Germline CDR1 reads SGHAT; CDR2 reads FQNNGV. This chain's CDR3 is CASSLAQGHEQFF. The DNA of the CDR3 is TGTGCCAGCAGCTTAGCACAGGGCCATGAGCAGTTCTTC.

V gene TRBV7-8 combines with J gene TRBJ2-1, with 8 bases fitting TRBD2. With V trimmed by 4 bases and J by 4 bases, 12 bases remained unmatched. The CDR3 loop spans 17 amino acids. Germline loops: CDR1 SGHVS, CDR2 FQNEAQ. CDR3 DNA sequence: TGTGCCAGCAGCTCTCCAGTCTGGGCTAGCGGGTACAATGAGCAGTTCTTC. Translation gives CASSSPVWASGYNEQFF.

The chain carries TRBV28 and TRBJ1-4; TRBD1 might be the D (6 bases). The CDR3 runs to 15 residues. Germline lookup yields CDR1 MDHEN and CDR2 SYDVKM. V lost 2 bases, J lost 8 bases, and 15 bases lay in between. As DNA, the CDR3 is TGTGCCAGCAGTTTAGGGGGGGCGCTTGGGGAAAAACTGTTTTTT. Translating gives CASSLGGALGEKLFF.

This chain connects TRBV5-4 to TRBJ2-4, with 8 bases identical to TRBD1. The V segment lost 0 bases and the J segment 1 base; nucleotides outside the gene matches: 0. Germline V CDR1 and CDR2: SGHNT, YYREEE (reference sequence). CDR3 size: 15 residues. The CDR3 here is CASSLGQGAKNIQYF. The CDR3 bases are TGTGCCAGCAGCTTGGGACAGGGGGCCAAAAACATTCAGTACTTC.

V usage is TRBV30 and J usage is TRBJ2-7; the D gene could be TRBD1 or TRBD2 (5 bases each). V was cut by 1 base and J by 2 bases, with 9 bases left in between. Germline lookup yields CDR1 GTSNPN and CDR2 SVGIG (reference sequence). The CDR3 is 13 residues long. CDR3 sequence: CAWSDGGTYEQYF. As DNA, the CDR3 is TGTGCCTGGAGTGATGGGGGAACCTACGAGCAGTACTTC.

The chain joins TRBV5-5 to TRBJ2-5, with 9 positions matching TRBD1. This CDR3 contains 14 residues. V gave up 0 bases and J gave up 3 bases; unmatched junction bases: 0. Germline loops: CDR1 SGHKS, CDR2 YYEKEE (reference sequence). The CDR3 here is CASSLGDREETQYF. CDR3 in DNA: TGTGCCAGCAGCTTGGGGGACAGGGAAGAGACCCAGTACTTC.

V is TRBV19 and J is TRBJ2-1; a possible D gene is TRBD2 (5 bases). Germline V gene data show CDR1 as LNHDA and CDR2 as SQIVND (reference sequence). V lost 6 bases, J lost 7 bases, and 13 bases lay in between. The CDR3 is 13 residues long. The DNA for the CDR3 is TGTGCCAGTAGCCCCCGGACTCCAAATGAGCAGTTCTTC. Translated, it gives CASSPRTPNEQFF.

The chain couples TRBV28 to TRBJ2-7; D ambiguous. CDR1 and CDR2 (germline): MDHEN, SYDVKM. V lost 9 bases, J lost 4 bases, and 16 bases lay in between. This CDR3 has 13 residues. DNA for the CDR3: TGTGCCAGTGGGTTGAGGCCTGTGTACGAGCAGTACTTC. Translating it yields CASGLRPVYEQYF.

The J gene is TRBJ2-3, the V gene TRBV7-9; D unresolved. Trimming stripped 7 bases from V and 7 bases from J, with 21 bases between. Germline assignment: CDR1 SEHNR and CDR2 FQNEAQ (reference sequence). CDR3 length: 15 residues. The CDR3 region has the DNA TGTGCCAGCACCCTAGGTCGGGCCATGCTCCATACGCAGTATTTT. Residues: CASTLGRAMLHTQYF.

The V and J genes are TRBV20-1 and TRBJ1-5, with a tentative D call TRBD1 (6 bases). V was trimmed by 3 bases and J by 1 base, leaving 34 bases between them. The CDR3 extends over 22 amino acids. CDR1 and CDR2 from the germline V gene are DFQATT and SNEGSKA (reference sequence). DNA for the CDR3: TGCAGTGCTAGTCGCCCTACTGCATACAGGGTGGGGGTATTTTGGAGCAATCAGCCCCAGCATTTT. Protein: CSASRPTAYRVGVFWSNQPQHF.

The chain couples TRBV7-2 to TRBJ1-1, with 10 bases lining up with TRBD1. Germline V gene sequence: CDR1 SGHTA, CDR2 FQGNSA. There are 16 residues in the CDR3. Trimming cost V 5 bases and J 4 bases; bases outside gene matches: 10. The CDR3 DNA reads TGTGCCAGCAGCCCCGGGACAGGGGTCGGGGGCACTGAAGCTTTCTTT. Protein: CASSPGTGVGGTEAFF.

V and J are TRBV29-1 and TRBJ1-4, with a weak D call TRBD1 (6 bases). V lost 5 bases, J lost 5 bases, and 12 bases lay in between. The germline CDR1 and CDR2 sequences are SQVTM and ANQGSEA. The CDR3 covers 13 residues. CDR3 loop: CSVRDRLNEKLFF. The CDR3 DNA is TGCAGCGTTCGCGACAGGCTGAATGAAAAACTGTTTTTT.

The chain employs TRBV27 and TRBJ2-7; 10 positions agree with TRBD1. V lost 5 bases, J lost 3 bases, and 1 base stayed unmatched. The germline V gene encodes CDR1 MNHEY and CDR2 SMNVEV (reference sequence). The CDR3 sequence is 13 residues long. In DNA form, the CDR3 reads TGTGCCAGCAGTAGGGACAGGGGCTACGAGCAGTACTTC. This translates into CASSRDRGYEQYF.

This clone was observed a few times. The chain joins TRBV5-4 to TRBJ1-4, with D uncertain. The ends were cut back, 2 bases at V and 7 bases at J, with 9 bases in the middle. The CDR3 runs to 13 residues. Germline CDR1 and CDR2: SGHNT and YYREEE (reference sequence). CDR3 amino acids: CASSLWSSEKLFF. In DNA form, the CDR3 reads TGTGCCAGCAGCTTATGGAGTTCTGAAAAACTGTTTTTT.